This is a list of T cell receptor beta chains from one sample in a study of cytomegalovirus exposure and HLA in healthy donors. The method was immunoSEQ multiplex PCR; TCRdb's version includes in-frame clones alone and lacks a portion of them. The table records about 130,000 clones, around 90% of them present only once. The sequencing input was PBMCs. Every receptor here comes from a woman under 40 in good health and CMV-seropositive. Each CDR3 is given with its conserved first and last residue. Fields, in order: J gene, V gene, clone size, D gene, CDR3 DNA, CDR3 protein. A D gene is named only where the DNA matches it firmly. Clone size appears in some rows only: once, few, many, or a class for an expanded clone.

>TRBJ1-2|TRBV5-8|once|NA
TGTGCCAGCAGCTTGGGGGGCAGCTATGGCTACACCTTC
CASSLGGSYGYTF
>TRBJ1-2|TRBV6-1|NA|NA
TGTGCCAGCAGTGAACTAAGGCGGGTTATTAGCTATGGCTACACCTTC
CASSELRRVISYGYTF
>TRBJ2-2|TRBV6-5|NA|TRBD1
TGTGCCAGCAGTTACAGGACAGGGATGAACACCGGGGAGCTGTTTTTT
CASSYRTGMNTGELFF
>TRBJ2-1|TRBV28|NA|TRBD1
TGTGCCAGCACCGTGGACAGGGGGTTTAGTGAGCAGTTCTTC
CASTVDRGFSEQFF
>TRBJ1-2|TRBV18|NA|NA
TGTGCCAGCTCACCAGCGGGTGGGCAGAACTATGGCTACACCTTC
CASSPAGGQNYGYTF
>TRBJ2-7|TRBV7-9|NA|NA
TGTGCCAGCAGCTTAAGGGCGGGGATTGGAAACGAGCAGTACTTC
CASSLRAGIGNEQYF
>TRBJ2-5|TRBV25-1|NA|NA
TGTGCCAGCAGTGAGCCCCGAGGACTCCAAGAGACCCAGTACTTC
CASSEPRGLQETQYF
>TRBJ2-3|TRBV2|once|NA
TGTGCCAGCAGCCGAGAGGGGACTAGCACAGATACGCAGTATTTT
CASSREGTSTDTQYF
>TRBJ2-3|TRBV5-1|once|TRBD1
TGCGCCAGCAGACAACGGGACAGGGCACGTGCAGATACGCAGTATTTT
CASRQRDRARADTQYF
>TRBJ1-2|TRBV5-6|NA|NA
TGTGCCAGCAGCTTGGGTCCTCGGGGCTACACCTTC
CASSLGPRGYTF
>TRBJ2-5|TRBV27|NA|TRBD2
TGTGCCAGCAGTTTGGGGCGGGGGGAGACCCAGTACTTC
CASSLGRGETQYF
>TRBJ1-6|TRBV7-2|few|TRBD1
TGTGCCAGCAGCTTAAGGGGACAGAATTCACCCCTCCACTTT
CASSLRGQNSPLHF
>TRBJ1-5|TRBV27|NA|NA
TGTGCCAGCGGGTGGGGAGCTAGGCAGCCCCAGCATTTT
CASGWGARQPQHF
>TRBJ2-1|TRBV14|NA|TRBD1
TGTGCCAGCAGCCAACTAAGGACAGGGTTGAGCAATGAGCAGTTCTTC
CASSQLRTGLSNEQFF
>TRBJ2-7|TRBV11-3|NA|TRBD2
TGTGCCAGCAGCTTTCCAAGAGCGGGAGGTTACGAGCAGTACTTC
CASSFPRAGGYEQYF
>TRBJ1-1|TRBV27|NA|TRBD1
TGTGCCAGCAGTTCAGGGGGCCGGACTGAAGCTTTCTTT
CASSSGGRTEAFF
>TRBJ2-2|TRBV7-9|NA|TRBD2
TGTGCCAGCAGCCTACCTAAGGGACTAGCGGCGAACACCGGGGAGCTGTTTTTT
CASSLPKGLAANTGELFF
>TRBJ1-1|TRBV2|few|NA
TGTGCCAGCAGAACTAACACTGAAGCTTTCTTT
CASRTNTEAFF
>TRBJ2-5|TRBV28|NA|TRBD2
TGTGCCAGCAGTTCTCAACTAGCGGGGATAGAGACCCAGTACTTC
CASSSQLAGIETQYF
>TRBJ2-7|TRBV6-6|NA|TRBD2
TGTGCCAGCAGAGACAGGACTAGCCGGTACGAGCAGTACTTC
CASRDRTSRYEQYF
>TRBJ2-6|TRBV28|once|NA
TGTGCCAGCAGTCCCGGGTCCGTCTCTGGGGCCAACGTCCTGACTTTC
CASSPGSVSGANVLTF
>TRBJ2-3|TRBV5-1|NA|TRBD2
TGCGCCAGCAGCAGGACTAGCCGGGGCCCAGATACGCAGTATTTT
CASSRTSRGPDTQYF
>TRBJ2-7|TRBV6-1|once|NA
TGTGCCAGCAGTGACCCAGCAGTTGCCCAAAGAGGGAGGGAGCAGTACTTC
CASSDPAVAQRGREQYF
>TRBJ1-4|TRBV13|NA|NA
TGTGCCAGCAGCTTATCCGGGGATGAAAAACTGTTTTTT
CASSLSGDEKLFF
>TRBJ2-7|TRBV7-2|NA|TRBD2
TGTGCCAGCAGCTTAATGACCGGAGCGGGGGAGCAGTACTTC
CASSLMTGAGEQYF
>TRBJ1-2|TRBV28|NA|TRBD1
TGTGCCAGCAGTATACCGACAGGGGCTAACTATGGCTACACCTTC
CASSIPTGANYGYTF
>TRBJ1-1|TRBV7-8|few|TRBD1
TGTGCCAGCAGCCACGGGACAGGGAGCATGAACACTGAAGCTTTCTTT
CASSHGTGSMNTEAFF
>TRBJ1-1|TRBV28|NA|TRBD1
TGTGCCACCATAATCAGGGGGCGGGGAACTGAAGCTTTCTTT
CATIIRGRGTEAFF
>TRBJ1-3|TRBV29-1|NA|NA
TGCAGCGTCCGGATAAAGGGGGACACCATATATTTT
CSVRIKGDTIYF
>TRBJ2-3|TRBV4-1|NA|NA
TGCGCCAGCAGCCGGTACCCCGTAGCGATTAGCACAGATACGCAGTATTTT
CASSRYPVAISTDTQYF
>TRBJ2-1|TRBV11-3|NA|TRBD2
TGTGCCAGCAGCCTCGGCGGGGGGGGCTATGAGCAGTTCTTC
CASSLGGGGYEQFF
>TRBJ2-3|TRBV2|NA|NA
TGTGCCAGCAGAGAGATCGATACGCAGTATTTT
CASREIDTQYF